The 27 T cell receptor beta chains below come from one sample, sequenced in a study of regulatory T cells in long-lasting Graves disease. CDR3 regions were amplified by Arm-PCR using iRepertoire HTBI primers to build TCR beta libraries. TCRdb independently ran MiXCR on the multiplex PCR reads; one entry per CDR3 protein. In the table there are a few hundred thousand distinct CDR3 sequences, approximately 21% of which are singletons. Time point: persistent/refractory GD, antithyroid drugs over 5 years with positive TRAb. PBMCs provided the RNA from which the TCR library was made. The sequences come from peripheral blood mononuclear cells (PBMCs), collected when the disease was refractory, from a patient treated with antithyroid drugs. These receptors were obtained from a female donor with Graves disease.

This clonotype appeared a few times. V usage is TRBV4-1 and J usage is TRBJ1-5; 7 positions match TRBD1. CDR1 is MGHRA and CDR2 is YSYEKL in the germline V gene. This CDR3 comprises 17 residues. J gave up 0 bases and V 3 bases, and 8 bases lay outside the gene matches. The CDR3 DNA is TGCGCCAGCAGCCAGGGACAGACAGCTTATAGCAATCAGCCCCAGCATTTT. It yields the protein CASSQGQTAYSNQPQHF.

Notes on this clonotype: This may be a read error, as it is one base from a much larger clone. The CDR3 region is CASSLGQGGAEAFF. CDR3 sequence (DNA): TGTGCCAGCAGTTTGGGACAGGGAGGAGCTGAAGCTTTCTTT. The V and J genes are TRBV6-2 or TRBV6-3 and TRBJ1-1, with 9 bases lining up with TRBD1. V was clipped by 4 bases and J by 6 bases; unmatched bases: 6. The CDR3 totals 14 residues. Germline-derived CDR1 and CDR2 are MNHEY and SVGEGT.

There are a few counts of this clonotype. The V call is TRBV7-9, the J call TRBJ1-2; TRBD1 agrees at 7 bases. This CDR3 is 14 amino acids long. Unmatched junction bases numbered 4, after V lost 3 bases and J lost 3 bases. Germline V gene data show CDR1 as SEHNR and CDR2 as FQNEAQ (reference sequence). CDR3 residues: CASSLGTADYGYTF. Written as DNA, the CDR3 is TGTGCCAGCAGCTTGGGGACAGCAGACTATGGCTACACCTTC.

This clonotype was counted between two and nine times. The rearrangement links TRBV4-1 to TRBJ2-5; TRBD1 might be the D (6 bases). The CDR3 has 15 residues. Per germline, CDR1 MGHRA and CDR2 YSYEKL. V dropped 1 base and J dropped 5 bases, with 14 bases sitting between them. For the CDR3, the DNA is TGCGCCAGCAGCCAAGGCACAGGGAATAAGGAGACCCAGTACTTC. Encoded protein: CASSQGTGNKETQYF.

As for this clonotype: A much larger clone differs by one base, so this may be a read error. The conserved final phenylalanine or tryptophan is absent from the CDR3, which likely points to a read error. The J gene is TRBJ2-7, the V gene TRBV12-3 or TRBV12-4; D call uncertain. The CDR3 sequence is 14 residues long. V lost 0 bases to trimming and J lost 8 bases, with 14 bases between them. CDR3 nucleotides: TGTGCCAGCAGTTTAGCACCCGCAGGCGCGAAGCAGTACTCC. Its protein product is CASSLAPAGAKQYS.

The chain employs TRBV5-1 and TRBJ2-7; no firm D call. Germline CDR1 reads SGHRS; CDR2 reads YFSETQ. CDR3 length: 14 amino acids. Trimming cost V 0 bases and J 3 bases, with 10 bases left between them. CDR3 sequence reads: CASSLGRRNYEQYF. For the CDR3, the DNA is TGCGCCAGCAGCTTGGGGCGTCGCAACTACGAGCAGTACTTC.

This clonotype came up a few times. The CDR3 loop reads CASSQALSGRETQYF. The CDR3 DNA sequence: TGCGCCAGCAGCCAGGCCCTAAGCGGGAGAGAGACCCAGTACTTC. The chain uses TRBV4-1 and TRBJ2-5, with TRBD2 matching over 8 bases. The V gene's germline CDR1 is MGHRA and CDR2 YSYEKL. The CDR3 covers 15 residues. V shed 3 bases, J shed 4 bases, and the junction held 7 bases outside the gene matches.

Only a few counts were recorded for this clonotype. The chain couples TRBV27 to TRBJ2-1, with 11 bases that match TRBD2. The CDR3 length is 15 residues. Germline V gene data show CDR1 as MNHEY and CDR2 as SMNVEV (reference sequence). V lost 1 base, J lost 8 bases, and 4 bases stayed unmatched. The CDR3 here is CASSLWTSGSDEQFF. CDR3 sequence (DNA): TGTGCCAGCAGTTTATGGACTAGCGGGTCCGATGAGCAGTTCTTC.

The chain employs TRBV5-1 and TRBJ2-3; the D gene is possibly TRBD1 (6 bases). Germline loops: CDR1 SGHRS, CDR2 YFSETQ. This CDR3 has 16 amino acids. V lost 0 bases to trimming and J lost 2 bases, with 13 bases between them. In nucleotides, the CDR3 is TGCGCCAGCAGCTTGGAAGGCAGGGGATTCACAGATACGCAGTATTTT. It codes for CASSLEGRGFTDTQYF. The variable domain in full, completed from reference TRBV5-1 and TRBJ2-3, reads KAGVTQTPRYLIKTRGQQVTLSCSPISGHRSVSWYQQTPGQGLQFLFEYFSETQRNKGNFPGRFSGRQFSNSRSEMNVSTLELGDSALYLCASSLEGRGFTDTQYFGPGTRLTVL.

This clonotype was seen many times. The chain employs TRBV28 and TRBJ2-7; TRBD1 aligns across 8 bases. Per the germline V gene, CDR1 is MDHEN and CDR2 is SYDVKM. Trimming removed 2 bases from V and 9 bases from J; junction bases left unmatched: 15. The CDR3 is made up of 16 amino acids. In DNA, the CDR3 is TGTGCCAGCAGTTTAGGATCCGGGACAGGTGCAAGAGGGCAGTACTTC. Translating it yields CASSLGSGTGARGQYF. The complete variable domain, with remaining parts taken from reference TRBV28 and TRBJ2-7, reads DVKVTQSSRYLVKRTGEKVFLECVQDMDHENMFWYRQDPGLGLRLIYFSYDVKMKEKGDIPEGYSVSREKKERFSLILESASTNQTSMYLCASSLGSGTGARGQYFGPGTRLTVT.

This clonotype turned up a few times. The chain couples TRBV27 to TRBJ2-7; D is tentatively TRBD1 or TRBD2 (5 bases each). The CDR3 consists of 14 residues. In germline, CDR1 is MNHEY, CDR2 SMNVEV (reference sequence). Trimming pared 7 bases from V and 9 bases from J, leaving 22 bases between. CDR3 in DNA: TGTGCCAGCACCTCATCGGGGAATTGGGACGGGCAGTACTTC. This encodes CASTSSGNWDGQYF.

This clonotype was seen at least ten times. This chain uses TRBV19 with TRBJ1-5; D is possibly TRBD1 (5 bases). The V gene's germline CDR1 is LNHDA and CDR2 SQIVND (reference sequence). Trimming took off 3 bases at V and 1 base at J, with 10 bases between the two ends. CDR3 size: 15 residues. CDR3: CASSITGGSNQPQHF. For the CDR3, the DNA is TGTGCCAGTAGTATCACGGGGGGGAGCAATCAGCCCCAGCATTTT.

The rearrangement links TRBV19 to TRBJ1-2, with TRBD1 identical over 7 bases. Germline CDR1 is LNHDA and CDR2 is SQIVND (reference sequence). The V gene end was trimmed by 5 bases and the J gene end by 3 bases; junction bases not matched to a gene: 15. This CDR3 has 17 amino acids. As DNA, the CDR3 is TGTGCCAGTAGTCATATGGGACAGATGAAGGGAGACTATGGCTACACCTTC. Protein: CASSHMGQMKGDYGYTF.

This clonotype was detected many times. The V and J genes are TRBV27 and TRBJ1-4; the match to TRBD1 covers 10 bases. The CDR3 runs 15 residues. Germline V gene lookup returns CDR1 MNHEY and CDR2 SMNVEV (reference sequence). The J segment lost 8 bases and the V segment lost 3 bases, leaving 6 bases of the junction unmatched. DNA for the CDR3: TGTGCCAGCAGTTTGACAGGGGGCGCATACGAAAAACTGTTTTTT. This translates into CASSLTGGAYEKLFF.

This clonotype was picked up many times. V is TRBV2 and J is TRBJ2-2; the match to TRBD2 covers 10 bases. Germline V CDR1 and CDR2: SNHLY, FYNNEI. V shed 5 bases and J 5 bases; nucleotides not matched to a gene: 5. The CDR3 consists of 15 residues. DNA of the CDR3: TGTGCCAGCAGTTTTCCGGGACTAGCGACCGGGGAGCTGTTTTTT. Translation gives CASSFPGLATGELFF. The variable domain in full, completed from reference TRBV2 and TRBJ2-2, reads EPEVTQTPSHQVTQMGQEVILRCVPISNHLYFYWYRQILGQKVEFLVSFYNNEISEKSEIFDDQFSVERPDGSNFTLKIRSTKLEDSAMYFCASSFPGLATGELFFGEGSRLTVL.

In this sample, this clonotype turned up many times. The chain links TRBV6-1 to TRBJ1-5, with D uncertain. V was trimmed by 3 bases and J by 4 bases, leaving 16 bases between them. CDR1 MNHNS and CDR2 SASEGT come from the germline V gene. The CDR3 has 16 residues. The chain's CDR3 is CASSEGSSRTNQPQHF. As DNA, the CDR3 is TGTGCCAGCAGTGAGGGTTCCTCCAGGACTAATCAGCCCCAGCATTTT.

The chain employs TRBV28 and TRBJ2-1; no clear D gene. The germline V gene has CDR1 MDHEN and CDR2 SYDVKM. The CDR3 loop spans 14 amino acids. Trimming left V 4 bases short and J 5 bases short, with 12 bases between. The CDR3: CASSWAGQDNEQFF. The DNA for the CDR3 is TGTGCCAGCAGTTGGGCTGGGCAGGACAATGAGCAGTTCTTC.

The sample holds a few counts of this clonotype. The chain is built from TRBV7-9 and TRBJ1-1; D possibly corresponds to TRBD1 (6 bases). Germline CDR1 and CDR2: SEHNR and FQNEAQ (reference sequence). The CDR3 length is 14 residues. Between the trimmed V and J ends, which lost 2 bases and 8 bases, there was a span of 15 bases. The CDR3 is CASSLWAEGGEAFF. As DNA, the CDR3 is TGTGCCAGCAGCTTATGGGCAGAAGGGGGAGAAGCTTTCTTT.

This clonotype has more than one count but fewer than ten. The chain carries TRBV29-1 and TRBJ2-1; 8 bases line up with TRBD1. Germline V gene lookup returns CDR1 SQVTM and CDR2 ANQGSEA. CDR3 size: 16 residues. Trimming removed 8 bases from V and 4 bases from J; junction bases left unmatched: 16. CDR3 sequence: CSTWDRRTNLYNEQFF. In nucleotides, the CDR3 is TGCAGCACATGGGACAGGAGAACAAACTTGTACAATGAGCAGTTCTTC.

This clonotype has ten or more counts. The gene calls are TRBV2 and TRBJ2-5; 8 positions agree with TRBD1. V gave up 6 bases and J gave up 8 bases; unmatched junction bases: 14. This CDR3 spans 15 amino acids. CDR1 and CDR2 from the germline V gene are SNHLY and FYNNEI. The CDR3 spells CASSRQGSTRITQYF. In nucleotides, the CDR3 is TGTGCCAGCAGCAGACAGGGGTCTACTAGGATAACCCAGTACTTC.

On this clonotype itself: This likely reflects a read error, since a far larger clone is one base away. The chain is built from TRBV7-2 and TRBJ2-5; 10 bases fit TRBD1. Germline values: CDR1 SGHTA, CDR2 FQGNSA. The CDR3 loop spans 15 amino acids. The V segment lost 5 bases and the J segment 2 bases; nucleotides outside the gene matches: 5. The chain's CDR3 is CASSTAGQGQETQYF. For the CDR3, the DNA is TGTGCCAGCAGCACCGCGGGACAGGGGCAAGAGACCCAGTACTTC.

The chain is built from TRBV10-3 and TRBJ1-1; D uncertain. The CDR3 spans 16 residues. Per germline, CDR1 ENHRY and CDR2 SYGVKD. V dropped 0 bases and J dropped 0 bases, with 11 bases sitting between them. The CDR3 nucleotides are TGTGCCATCAGTGAGTCCCAGCCCCTTGTGAACACTGAAGCTTTCTTT. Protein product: CAISESQPLVNTEAFF.

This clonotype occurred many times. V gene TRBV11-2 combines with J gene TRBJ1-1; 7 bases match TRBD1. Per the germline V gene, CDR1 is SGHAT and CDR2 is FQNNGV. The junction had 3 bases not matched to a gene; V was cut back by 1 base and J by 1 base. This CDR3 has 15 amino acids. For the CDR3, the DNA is TGTGCCAGCAGCTTAGGACCAGGGGGGAACACTGAAGCTTTCTTT. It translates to CASSLGPGGNTEAFF.

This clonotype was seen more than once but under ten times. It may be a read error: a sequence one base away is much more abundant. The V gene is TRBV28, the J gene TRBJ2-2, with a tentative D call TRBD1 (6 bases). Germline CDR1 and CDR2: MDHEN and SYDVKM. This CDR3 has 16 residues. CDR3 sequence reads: CASSLFGTTNTRELFF. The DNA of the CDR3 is TGTGCCAGCAGTTTATTTGGGACAACGAACACCAGGGAGCTGTTTTTT.

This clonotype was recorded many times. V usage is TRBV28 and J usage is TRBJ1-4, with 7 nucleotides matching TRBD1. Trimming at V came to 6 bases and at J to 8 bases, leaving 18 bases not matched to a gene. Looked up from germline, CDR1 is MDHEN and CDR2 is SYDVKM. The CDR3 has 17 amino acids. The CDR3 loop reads CASRAPLRQGLREKLFF. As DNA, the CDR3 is TGTGCCAGCAGGGCCCCTCTCAGACAGGGTCTCCGAGAAAAACTGTTTTTT.

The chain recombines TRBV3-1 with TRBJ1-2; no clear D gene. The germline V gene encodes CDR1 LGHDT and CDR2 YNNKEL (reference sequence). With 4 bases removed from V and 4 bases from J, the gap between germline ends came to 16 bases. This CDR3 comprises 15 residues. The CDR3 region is CASSPRRQVGYGYTF. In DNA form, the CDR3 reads TGTGCCAGCAGCCCCCGGCGGCAGGTTGGCTATGGCTACACCTTC.

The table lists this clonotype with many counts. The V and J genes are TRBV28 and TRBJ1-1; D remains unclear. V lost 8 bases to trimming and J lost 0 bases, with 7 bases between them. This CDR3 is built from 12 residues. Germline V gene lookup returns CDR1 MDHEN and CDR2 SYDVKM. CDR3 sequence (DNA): TGTGCCAGCTTGGATTTGAACACTGAAGCTTTCTTT. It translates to CASLDLNTEAFF.